These 2 T cell receptor beta chains originate from one sample sequenced in a study of CD8 T cells in Susac syndrome. Random hexamers were used to reverse transcribe an amount of 0.5 to 1 ug RNA. TCRdb analysed the immunoSEQ multiplex PCR reads with MiXCR anew, one entry per CDR3 protein. The sample carries approximately 190,000 distinct CDR3 sequences, 95% recorded once. The material sequenced was CD8+ T cells from PBMCs. The receptors were sampled from a human donor with Susac syndrome.

V is TRBV27 and J is TRBJ1-6, with 7 positions matching TRBD1. J gave up 8 bases and V 6 bases, and 7 bases lay outside the gene matches. The germline CDR1 and CDR2 sequences are MNHEY and SMNVEV (reference sequence). The CDR3 consists of 14 residues. In nucleotides, the CDR3 is TGTGCCAGCAGCCAGGGGGGCTGGGATTCACCCCTCCACTTT. It encodes CASSQGGWDSPLHF.

The chain employs TRBV6-5 and TRBJ2-1; D gene uncertain. CDR1 and CDR2 from the germline V gene are MNHEY and SVGAGI. Trimming took 0 bases from V and 3 from J, leaving 12 bases between them. The CDR3 has 16 residues. CDR3 region: CASSYSSELLYNEQFF. In nucleotides, the CDR3 is TGTGCCAGCAGTTACTCGTCCGAACTCCTCTACAATGAGCAGTTCTTC.